This is a list of T cell receptor beta chains from one sample in a study of tumor-infiltrating lymphocytes in oesophageal squamous cell carcinoma. TCRdb analysed the PCR reads with MiXCR anew, one entry per CDR3 protein. This table has 10,000 to 14,000 distinct CDR3 sequences, around 50% appearing once. The sequenced material came from esophageal tumor tissue. The receptors derive from a male donor with esophageal squamous cell carcinoma. The CDR3 runs from the conserved cysteine through the conserved F or W. D genes are given only for firm matches. Clone size is given for some rows only: seen once, a few or many times, or a class if the clone is expanded.

clone_size,j_call,v_call,d_call,cdr3_aa,cdr3_nt
many,TRBJ2-7,TRBV12-5,.,CASGDGGGRSYNEQYF,TGTGCTAGTGGGGATGGGGGAGGTCGCTCCTACAATGAGCAGTACTTC
.,TRBJ2-2,TRBV7-2,TRBD2,CASSSRLAGATGELFF,TGTGCCAGCAGCTCGCGACTAGCGGGAGCCACCGGGGAGCTGTTTTTT
.,TRBJ2-4,TRBV7-3,.,CASSLTDSSKNIQYF,TGTGCCAGCAGCTTAACGGACAGCTCCAAAAACATTCAGTACTTC
.,TRBJ2-1,TRBV6-8,TRBD2,CASSYSTLAGREQFF,TGTGCCAGCAGTTACTCGACCCTAGCGGGGAGGGAGCAGTTCTTC
few,TRBJ2-3,TRBV20-1,.,CSARLGQTSTDTQYF,TGCAGTGCTAGGCTGGGACAAACTAGCACAGATACGCAGTATTTT
large,TRBJ2-1,TRBV7-3,TRBD2,CASSPLAGSYNEQFF,TGTGCCAGCAGCCCCTTAGCGGGGTCCTACAATGAGCAGTTCTTC
many,TRBJ2-1,TRBV7-9,TRBD2,CASSRSGRSYNEQFF,TGTGCCAGCAGCCGTAGCGGGAGGTCCTACAATGAGCAGTTCTTC
.,TRBJ2-7,TRBV7-2,TRBD2,CASSRELAGYHEQYF,TGTGCCAGCAGCCGTGAGCTAGCGGGGTATCACGAGCAGTACTTC
.,TRBJ2-1,TRBV7-6,.,CASSPTSYDEQFF,TGTGCCAGCAGTCCCACTAGCTACGATGAGCAGTTCTTC
.,TRBJ2-1,TRBV7-4,.,CASSDTGRNNEQFF,TGTGCCAGCAGCGATACCGGGAGAAATAATGAGCAGTTCTTC
few,TRBJ2-7,TRBV15,TRBD2,CATSTLAGSSYEQYF,TGTGCCACCAGCACATTAGCGGGGAGCTCCTACGAGCAGTACTTC